This T cell receptor (beta chain) is from a study of cytomegalovirus exposure and HLA in healthy donors. There were likely unrecorded immune exposures, though donors were nominally healthy when sampled. The study's findings and limits: As a later analysis revealed, most CMV-associated TCR beta chains appeared HLA-restricted. A later analysis linked a missense variant in DCLRE1C to the trimming of TCR beta V and J genes.

Use of 60 Vbeta and 13 Jbeta primers characterized the PCR. Here immunoSEQ multiplex PCR was the method, and the copy in TCRdb shows in-frame clones only, minus some. The sample holds about 170,000 clones, around 81% seen once. For this clone: What it recognizes is unknown.

The CDR3 loop spans 15 amino acids. Trimming took 3 bases from V and 2 from J; bases not matched to a gene: 6. The V gene's germline CDR1 is LNHDA and CDR2 SQIVND (reference sequence). The rearrangement uses TRBV19 and TRBJ2-5; 7 bases map to TRBD1. The sample comprised PBMCs. The TCR originated in a woman in her twenties or thirties in good health and CMV-seropositive. This CDR3 reads CASSIRRGSQETQYF. In nucleotides, the CDR3 is TGTGCCAGTAGTATTCGCAGGGGGAGTCAAGAGACCCAGTACTTC. The whole variable domain, remainder taken from reference TRBV19 and TRBJ2-5, is DGGITQSPKYLFRKEGQNVTLSCEQNLNHDAMYWYRQDPGQGLRLIYYSQIVNDFQKGDIAEGYSVSREKKESFPLTVTSAQKNPTAFYLCASSIRRGSQETQYFGPGTRLLVL.